A selection of T cell receptor beta chains follows, all from one sample in a study of blood T cell repertoires in COVID-19. The data were produced by immunoSEQ multiplex PCR, yet TCRdb's version contains in-frame clones alone and is incomplete. The sample holds 250,000 to 300,000 clones, about 88% seen once. What was sequenced was peripheral blood. The receptors shown here come from a woman in her fifties or sixties with acute or convalescent COVID-19. The CDR3 runs from the conserved cysteine through the conserved F or W. A D gene is named only where the DNA matches it firmly. Size values are once, few and many counts, or a class for expanded clones, and some rows have none.

CDR3aa: CASSLGQINQPQHF; CDR3nt: TGTGCCAGCAGCTTAGGGCAGATTAATCAGCCCCAGCATTTT; abundance: NA; d_gene: NA; j_gene: TRBJ1-5; v_gene: TRBV7-9; len: 14
CDR3aa: CATSRDYQGGYGYTF; CDR3nt: TGTGCCACCAGCAGAGATTACCAGGGTGGCTATGGCTACACCTTC; abundance: NA; d_gene: NA; j_gene: TRBJ1-2; v_gene: TRBV15; len: 15
CDR3aa: CASTGQGAWGEQFF; CDR3nt: TGTGCCAGCACTGGGCAGGGGGCGTGGGGTGAGCAGTTCTTC; abundance: NA; d_gene: TRBD1; j_gene: TRBJ2-1; v_gene: TRBV6-6; len: 14
CDR3aa: CASSEGQGHTGELFF; CDR3nt: TGCGCCAGCAGCGAAGGACAGGGTCACACCGGGGAGCTGTTTTTT; abundance: NA; d_gene: TRBD1; j_gene: TRBJ2-2; v_gene: TRBV5-1; len: 15
CDR3aa: CASSVRTGGMSYNEQFF; CDR3nt: TGTGCCAGCAGCGTTCGAACAGGGGGCATGTCCTACAATGAGCAGTTCTTC; abundance: few; d_gene: TRBD1; j_gene: TRBJ2-1; v_gene: TRBV4-2; len: 17
CDR3aa: CASSSGIQETQYF; CDR3nt: TGTGCCAGTAGTAGCGGGATTCAAGAGACCCAGTACTTC; abundance: NA; d_gene: NA; j_gene: TRBJ2-5; v_gene: TRBV19; len: 13
CDR3aa: CASSLRPSPTGGFEKLFF; CDR3nt: TGTGCCAGCAGCCTCCGCCCCAGCCCCACAGGGGGCTTTGAAAAACTGTTTTTT; abundance: NA; d_gene: TRBD1; j_gene: TRBJ1-4; v_gene: TRBV7-6; len: 18
CDR3aa: CASSRTEDYGYTF; CDR3nt: TGTGCCAGCAGTCGGACAGAGGACTATGGCTACACCTTC; abundance: NA; d_gene: NA; j_gene: TRBJ1-2; v_gene: TRBV3-1/TRBV3-2; len: 13
CDR3aa: CASSLQGWNEQFF; CDR3nt: TGTGCCAGCAGTCTCCAGGGGTGGAATGAGCAGTTCTTC; abundance: NA; d_gene: NA; j_gene: TRBJ2-1; v_gene: TRBV28; len: 13
CDR3aa: CASSFLVQGAAEQYF; CDR3nt: TGTGCCAGCAGCTTCTTAGTGCAGGGGGCTGCCGAGCAGTACTTC; abundance: NA; d_gene: TRBD1; j_gene: TRBJ2-7; v_gene: TRBV5-6; len: 15
CDR3aa: CASSLSGTPKETQYF; CDR3nt: TGCGCCAGCAGCTTATCCGGGACTCCAAAAGAGACCCAGTACTTC; abundance: once; d_gene: NA; j_gene: TRBJ2-5; v_gene: TRBV5-1; len: 15
CDR3aa: CASSEQGPSNEQFF; CDR3nt: TGTGCCAGCAGTGAACAGGGCCCCTCGAATGAGCAGTTCTTC; abundance: NA; d_gene: NA; j_gene: TRBJ2-1; v_gene: TRBV2; len: 14
CDR3aa: CASSIMSGSNQPQHF; CDR3nt: TGTGCCAGTAGTATTATGTCGGGGAGCAATCAGCCCCAGCATTTT; abundance: NA; d_gene: NA; j_gene: TRBJ1-5; v_gene: TRBV19; len: 15
CDR3aa: CASSPESWFEQYF; CDR3nt: TGCGCCAGCAGCCCCGAGTCCTGGTTCGAGCAGTACTTC; abundance: NA; d_gene: NA; j_gene: TRBJ2-7; v_gene: TRBV5-1; len: 13
CDR3aa: CASRPGHPYSATNEKLFF; CDR3nt: TGTGCCAGCAGACCGGGACATCCATACTCGGCAACTAATGAAAAACTGTTTTTT; abundance: once; d_gene: NA; j_gene: TRBJ1-4; v_gene: TRBV5-6; len: 18
CDR3aa: CASRKTDYQPQHF; CDR3nt: TGCGCCAGCAGGAAGACAGACTATCAGCCCCAGCATTTT; abundance: NA; d_gene: NA; j_gene: TRBJ1-5; v_gene: TRBV10-2; len: 13
CDR3aa: CASSLSWIRTGGDTGELFF; CDR3nt: TGTGCCAGCAGTTTATCATGGATCCGGACAGGGGGGGACACCGGGGAGCTGTTTTTT; abundance: NA; d_gene: TRBD1; j_gene: TRBJ2-2; v_gene: TRBV27; len: 19
CDR3aa: CSVDGQGNGYTF; CDR3nt: TGCAGCGTTGACGGACAGGGAAACGGCTACACCTTC; abundance: NA; d_gene: TRBD1; j_gene: TRBJ1-2; v_gene: TRBV29-1; len: 12
CDR3aa: CASSYRVDYGYTF; CDR3nt: TGTGCCAGCAGTTACAGGGTTGACTATGGCTACACCTTC; abundance: NA; d_gene: NA; j_gene: TRBJ1-2; v_gene: TRBV28; len: 13
CDR3aa: CASSLSRSFNEKLFF; CDR3nt: TGTGCCAGCAGTTTGTCACGGAGTTTTAATGAAAAACTGTTTTTT; abundance: NA; d_gene: NA; j_gene: TRBJ1-4; v_gene: TRBV28; len: 15
CDR3aa: CASSLGAGFQPQHF; CDR3nt: TGTGCCAGCAGTTTAGGTGCGGGTTTCCAGCCCCAGCATTTT; abundance: NA; d_gene: NA; j_gene: TRBJ1-5; v_gene: TRBV27; len: 14
CDR3aa: CASGDRGLGYTF; CDR3nt: TGTGCCAGCGGGGACAGGGGGCTCGGCTACACCTTC; abundance: NA; d_gene: TRBD1; j_gene: TRBJ1-2; v_gene: TRBV6-4; len: 12
CDR3aa: CASSLGGQRDTQYF; CDR3nt: TGTGCCAGCAGTTTAGGCGGACAGAGGGATACGCAGTATTTT; abundance: NA; d_gene: NA; j_gene: TRBJ2-3; v_gene: TRBV11-2; len: 14
CDR3aa: CASSYLSRLLSGNTIYF; CDR3nt: TGTGCCAGCAGTTACCTCTCGCGACTCCTATCGGGAAACACCATATATTTT; abundance: NA; d_gene: NA; j_gene: TRBJ1-3; v_gene: TRBV6-2/TRBV6-3; len: 17
CDR3aa: CASSLPSGGRNEQFF; CDR3nt: TGTGCCAGCAGCCTCCCTAGCGGGGGGAGGAATGAGCAGTTCTTC; abundance: NA; d_gene: TRBD2; j_gene: TRBJ2-1; v_gene: TRBV7-3; len: 15
CDR3aa: CASSLAGNTGELFF; CDR3nt: TGTGCCAGCAGCTTAGCCGGGAACACCGGGGAGCTGTTTTTT; abundance: NA; d_gene: NA; j_gene: TRBJ2-2; v_gene: TRBV5-4; len: 14
CDR3aa: CASSPLGASTDTQYF; CDR3nt: TGTGCCAGCAGTCCCCTGGGGGCTAGCACAGATACGCAGTATTTT; abundance: NA; d_gene: NA; j_gene: TRBJ2-3; v_gene: TRBV6-5; len: 15
CDR3aa: CASRLDSEETQYF; CDR3nt: TGTGCCAGCAGACTGGACAGTGAAGAGACCCAGTACTTC; abundance: NA; d_gene: NA; j_gene: TRBJ2-5; v_gene: TRBV12-3/TRBV12-4; len: 13